The sequence of this TCR beta chain was determined in a study of CD8+ T cells in alopecia areata. General observations from the study: Lesional scalp displayed greater clonality than normal scalp, most notably in alopecia totalis/universalis. There were also resident alphabeta T cells of normal skin sequenced in scalp samples.

V was pared by 4 bases and J by 5 bases, with 14 bases between. CDR3 length equals 14 residues. Germline V gene sequence: CDR1 SGHTA, CDR2 FQGNSA. On this clone: Its antigen remains unknown.

Extraction and reverse transcription of RNA yielded cDNA as the sequencing template. Profiled with immunoSEQ multiplex PCR; TCRdb holds only in-frame clones, not every one. The sample lists 150,000 to 180,000 clones; 40% to 65% were seen once. The origin of this receptor is a human donor with alopecia areata. The rearrangement links TRBV7-2 to TRBJ2-5; D perhaps matches TRBD2 (7 bases). This specimen was CD8+ T cells sorted from blood, taken at week 0. In DNA form, the CDR3 reads TGTGCCAGCAGCTATAGGGAGGGGGGTGAGACCCAGTACTTC. Translated: CASSYREGGETQYF.